This TCR beta chain came from a study of T cell responses to AZD1222 COVID-19 vaccine. Study-wide results and limits: Two doses of AZD1222 preceded a rise in Spike-specific TCR breadth and depth.

This clone was counted only a few times. The antigen remains unidentified. Produced via immunoSEQ multiplex PCR; TCRdb's table is partial and in-frame only. The sample includes roughly 150,000 clones, 90% to 95% of them seen just once. V lost 2 bases and J lost 3, with 8 bases in between. Germline V gene data show CDR1 as MNHEY and CDR2 as SVGEGT. This CDR3 has 13 amino acids. This rearrangement joins TRBV6-2 or TRBV6-3 to TRBJ2-7, with D maybe TRBD2 (5 bases). The specimen comprised peripheral blood, sampled 28 days after the second AZD1222 dose. This receptor was taken from an adult who received the AZD1222 COVID-19 vaccine. CDR3 DNA: TGTGCCAGCAGTTACCGGGGAAACTACGAGCAGTACTTC. Protein product: CASSYRGNYEQYF.